This is a list of T cell receptor beta chains from one sample in a study of cytomegalovirus exposure and HLA in healthy donors. Assay used: immunoSEQ multiplex PCR; TCRdb lists only in-frame clones, some missing. The table records 91,000 or so clones, 76% of them present only once. Sequenced input: PBMCs. The receptors were sampled from a man younger than 40 in good health and CMV-seropositive. Each CDR3 is given with its conserved first and last residue. Each record gives: CDR3 length, J gene, V gene, clone size, D gene, CDR3 DNA, CDR3 protein. The D gene is left open where the match is weak. Size is stated for part of the rows, as once, few or many counts, or as a class when the clone is expanded.

length: 17
J: TRBJ2-7
V: TRBV5-5
size: -
D: TRBD2
DNA: TGTGCCAGCAGCTTGGTGCGGGCTAGCGGGAGGGCCTACGAGCAGTACTTC
CDR3: CASSLVRASGRAYEQYF

length: 18
J: TRBJ2-1
V: TRBV19
size: -
D: TRBD2
DNA: TGTGCCAGTAGTATATCGACTAGCGGACAACTACCCAACAATGAGCAGTTCTTC
CDR3: CASSISTSGQLPNNEQFF

length: 14
J: TRBJ2-1
V: TRBV18
size: -
D: TRBD1
DNA: TGTGCCAGCTCACGACAGGGGATGTACAATGAGCAGTTCTTC
CDR3: CASSRQGMYNEQFF

length: 16
J: TRBJ1-1
V: TRBV6-5
size: -
D: TRBD1
DNA: TGTGCCAGCAGTTACAGGACAGGGGAGATGGGAACTGAAGCTTTCTTT
CDR3: CASSYRTGEMGTEAFF

length: 15
J: TRBJ1-1
V: TRBV28
size: -
D: -
DNA: TGTGCCAGCGATGGCGGGGGCGCGTTCGACACTGAAGCTTTCTTT
CDR3: CASDGGGAFDTEAFF

length: 18
J: TRBJ1-1
V: TRBV7-3
size: -
D: TRBD1
DNA: TGTGCCAGCAGCTTAGGGCACGGGACAGGGCCTGAAGGTTCTGAAGCTTTCTTT
CDR3: CASSLGHGTGPEGSEAFF

length: 14
J: TRBJ1-5
V: TRBV7-2
size: -
D: -
DNA: TGTGCCAGCCGCAAGGGGAATAGCAATCAGCCCCAGCATTTT
CDR3: CASRKGNSNQPQHF

length: 16
J: TRBJ2-2
V: TRBV11-2
size: -
D: -
DNA: TGTGCCAGCAGCTTAAAGGGAGCCGCGAACACCGGGGAGCTGTTTTTT
CDR3: CASSLKGAANTGELFF

length: 14
J: TRBJ1-1
V: TRBV6-1
size: many
D: -
DNA: TGTGCCAGCAGTGCTGTTGGAGAAAGCACTGAAGCTTTCTTT
CDR3: CASSAVGESTEAFF

length: 14
J: TRBJ1-4
V: TRBV5-1
size: -
D: TRBD1
DNA: TGCGCCAGCAGCCAGGACAGGGGTGGCGAAAAACTGTTTTTT
CDR3: CASSQDRGGEKLFF

length: 14
J: TRBJ2-3
V: TRBV6-5
size: -
D: TRBD2
DNA: TGTGCCAGCGGGGGACTAGATCTCCCAGATACGCAGTATTTT
CDR3: CASGGLDLPDTQYF

length: 17
J: TRBJ2-5
V: TRBV5-1
size: -
D: TRBD2
DNA: TGCGCCAGCAGCTTGGATCCTAGCGGGAGGGTCGTAGAGACCCAGTACTTC
CDR3: CASSLDPSGRVVETQYF

length: 17
J: TRBJ1-1
V: TRBV7-2
size: -
D: -
DNA: TGTGCCAGCAGCTTAGCAGTCGTCGGGGTTTCGGGCACTGAAGCTTTCTTT
CDR3: CASSLAVVGVSGTEAFF

length: 15
J: TRBJ1-1
V: TRBV7-2
size: -
D: -
DNA: TGTGCCAGCAGCTTCAGGGGCGTTATGAACACTGAAGCTTTCTTT
CDR3: CASSFRGVMNTEAFF

length: 13
J: TRBJ1-5
V: TRBV27
size: -
D: -
DNA: TGTGCCAGCAGTTTATCCGTCAATCAGCCCCAGCATTTT
CDR3: CASSLSVNQPQHF

length: 13
J: TRBJ1-6
V: TRBV13
size: -
D: -
DNA: TGTGCCAGCGGGGAGAGGGATGGTTCACCCCTCCACTTT
CDR3: CASGERDGSPLHF

length: 14
J: TRBJ2-3
V: TRBV5-1
size: -
D: TRBD2
DNA: TGCGCCAGCAGCTTGAGCGGGAACTCAGATACGCAGTATTTT
CDR3: CASSLSGNSDTQYF